This T cell receptor (beta chain) is drawn from a study of blood T cell repertoires in COVID-19. Study in general: Sites across the United States, Italy and Spain contributed samples from acute and convalescent COVID-19. The cDNA or gDNA used as material had been derived from T cells, B-cell-depleted T cells, or PBMCs.

Methods used by the authors: Reference gene primers were amplified, and this amplification served to estimate nucleated cell counts. Sequencing was performed with immunoSEQ multiplex PCR; in TCRdb, only in-frame clones are kept and a portion is missing. The V and J calls and clone size come from that table; D and trimming were worked out from the DNA. The sample records some 250,000 clones, around 88% being singletons. There are 12 residues in the CDR3. The trim removed 8 bases at V and 4 bases at J, leaving 4 bases unmatched. The sequence derives from a man aged 25 to 45 with active or convalescent COVID-19. The sample comprised peripheral blood. This chain joins TRBV12-3 or TRBV12-4 and TRBJ1-2; 7 bases are a match to TRBD1. CDR3 sequence: CASQDRTYGYTF. The CDR3 DNA sequence: TGTGCCAGCCAGGACAGGACCTATGGCTACACCTTC.